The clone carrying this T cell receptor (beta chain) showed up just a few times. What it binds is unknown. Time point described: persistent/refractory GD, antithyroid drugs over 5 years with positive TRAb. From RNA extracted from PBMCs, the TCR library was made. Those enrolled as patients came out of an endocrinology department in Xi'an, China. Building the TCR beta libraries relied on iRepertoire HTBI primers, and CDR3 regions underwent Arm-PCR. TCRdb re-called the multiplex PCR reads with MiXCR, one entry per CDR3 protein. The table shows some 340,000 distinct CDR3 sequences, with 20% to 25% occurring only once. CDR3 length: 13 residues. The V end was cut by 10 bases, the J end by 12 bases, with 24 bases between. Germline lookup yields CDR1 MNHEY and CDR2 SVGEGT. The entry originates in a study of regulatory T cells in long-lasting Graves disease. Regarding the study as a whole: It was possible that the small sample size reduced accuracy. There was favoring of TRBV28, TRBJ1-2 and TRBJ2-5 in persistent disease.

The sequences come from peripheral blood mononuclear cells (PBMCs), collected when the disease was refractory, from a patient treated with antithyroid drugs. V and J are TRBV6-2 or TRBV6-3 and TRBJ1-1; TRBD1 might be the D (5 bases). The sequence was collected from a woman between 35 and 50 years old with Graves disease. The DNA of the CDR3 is TGTGCCACCAGGGACCCCGGCATCGTAAGGCCTTTCTTT. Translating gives CATRDPGIVRPFF.